Following are 25 T cell receptor beta chains from one sample sequenced in a study of control samples from healthy donors and cancer patients. The table came from immunoSEQ multiplex PCR; TCRdb's copy has only in-frame clones and leaves some out. The sample includes about 86,000 clones, 85% to 90% of them seen just once. Sequencing was carried out using PBMCs. The source is a woman aged 50 to 65 with colorectal cancer.

This chain links TRBV27 with TRBJ2-2; 7 bases are a match to TRBD2. Looked up from germline, CDR1 is MNHEY and CDR2 is SMNVEV (reference sequence). The CDR3 length is 17 residues. V gave up 8 bases and J gave up 6 bases; unmatched junction bases: 18. This CDR3 is CASSHPLPASGPGELFF. In nucleotides, the CDR3 is TGTGCCAGCTCACACCCCCTACCGGCTAGCGGCCCCGGGGAGCTGTTTTTT.

In the case of this clone: At one of its ends the junction is not consistent with the germline gene, which may arise from a read error. Other DNA sequences within the sample encode an identical CDR3. This chain joins TRBV5-1 and TRBJ1-1; D is unresolved. Germline V gives CDR1 SGHRS, CDR2 YFSETQ. The CDR3 contains 13 residues. The CDR3 protein is CASSQTANTEAFF. The CDR3 DNA reads as TGCGCCAGCAGCCAAACTGCGAACACTGAAGCCTTCTTT.

The chain is built from TRBV18 and TRBJ1-5; possibly TRBD1 for D (6 bases). CDR3 length equals 15 residues. V lost 2 bases, J lost 4 bases, and 12 bases lay in between. The germline V gene encodes CDR1 KGHSH and CDR2 LQKENI. The CDR3 bases are TGTGCCAGCTCACCAAACAGGGAAGGGAATCAGCCCCAGCATTTT. Protein sequence: CASSPNREGNQPQHF. Filled out from reference TRBV18 and TRBJ1-5, the complete variable domain reads NAGVMQNPRHLVRRRGQEARLRCSPMKGHSHVYWYRQLPEEGLKFMVYLQKENIIDESGMPKERFSAEFPKEGPSILRIQQVVRGDSAAYFCASSPNREGNQPQHFGDGTRLSIL.

This clone was picked up one time. Here the CDR3 DNA reads TGTGCCAGCTCAAAGGCAGGTACAGATACGCAGTATTTT. Translation gives CASSKAGTDTQYF. V is TRBV18 and J is TRBJ2-3; D not certain. CDR3 length: 13 residues. V lost 5 bases and J 3 bases, leaving 9 bases between the germline ends. The germline gives CDR1 KGHSH, CDR2 LQKENI.

The chain joins TRBV27 to TRBJ2-5, with TRBD1 matching 9 bases. From germline, CDR1 is MNHEY and CDR2 SMNVEV (reference sequence). J was trimmed by 4 bases and V by 6 bases; bases with no gene match: 18. The CDR3 runs to 18 residues. In DNA, the CDR3 is TGTGCCAGCAGAGGAACGGGACAGGGATTTGGCGGGTTAGAGACCCAGTACTTC. This translates into CASRGTGQGFGGLETQYF.

This chain connects TRBV20-1 to TRBJ2-7; 7 bases line up with TRBD2. Germline CDR1 reads DFQATT; CDR2 reads SNEGSKA (reference sequence). Trimming at V came to 8 bases and at J to 5 bases, leaving 12 bases not matched to a gene. This CDR3 is 13 amino acids long. CDR3 nucleotide sequence: TGCAGTCCAAGTGGGAGGGGTATCGACGAGCAGTACGTC. Protein: CSPSGRGIDEQYV.

This chain connects TRBV3-1 (or the pseudogene TRBV3-2) to TRBJ2-3; TRBD2 matches 16 bases. J was trimmed by 1 base and V by 3 bases; bases with no gene match: 4. The CDR3 totals 18 residues. Per germline, CDR1 LGHDT and CDR2 YNNKEL (reference sequence). CDR3 sequence: CASSHRGLAGGRTDTQYF. In DNA form, the CDR3 reads TGTGCCAGCAGCCACCGGGGACTAGCGGGGGGGCGCACAGATACGCAGTATTTT.

This chain joins TRBV13 and TRBJ1-1, with D possibly TRBD1 on 5 matching bases. CDR1 and CDR2 (germline): PRHDT, FYEKMQ (reference sequence). Trimming pared 6 bases from V and 0 bases from J, leaving 17 bases between. The CDR3 consists of 16 residues. For the CDR3, the DNA is TGTGCCAGCAGATGGGTAACGGGACGGATGAACACTGAAGCTTTCTTT. Translating gives CASRWVTGRMNTEAFF.

The chain is built from TRBV28 and TRBJ1-2; D is undetermined. V was pared by 1 base and J by 4 bases, with 13 bases between. The CDR3 runs to 15 residues. The germline V gene has CDR1 MDHEN and CDR2 SYDVKM. CDR3 coding DNA: TGTGCCAGCAGTTTATCCCCCCGGTCCTCCTATGGCTACACCTTC. It codes for CASSLSPRSSYGYTF.

V is TRBV4-3 and J is TRBJ1-3; no clear D. In germline, CDR1 is LGHNA, CDR2 YSLEER. This CDR3 contains 16 residues. The germline V and J ends were trimmed by 1 base and 0 bases, with 10 bases remaining between them. In nucleotides, the CDR3 is TGCGCCAGCAGCCAAGGCCCAGCGGACTCTGGAAACACCATATATTTT. It codes for CASSQGPADSGNTIYF.

The J gene is TRBJ2-2, the V gene TRBV5-4; D call uncertain. V lost 0 bases to trimming and J lost 7 bases, with 10 bases between them. CDR1 is SGHNT and CDR2 is YYREEE in the germline V gene (reference sequence). The CDR3 has 14 amino acids. CDR3 in amino acids: CASSLEHSGGELFF. For the CDR3, the DNA is TGTGCCAGCAGCTTGGAGCATTCAGGCGGGGAGCTGTTTTTT.

The chain recombines TRBV15 with TRBJ2-2; TRBD2 matches at 9 bases. Trimming cost V 0 bases and J 2 bases; bases outside gene matches: 4. Germline values: CDR1 LNHNV, CDR2 YYDKDF (reference sequence). The CDR3 runs to 17 residues. Here the CDR3 reads CATSRDRTSANTGELFF. Here the CDR3 DNA reads TGTGCCACCAGCAGAGACCGGACTAGCGCAAACACCGGGGAGCTGTTTTTT.

The CDR3 bases are TGCGCCAGCAGCCAAGAACCAGTAGGAGGGGCCGTCTTCTATGGCTACACCTTC. Translated: CASSQEPVGGAVFYGYTF. The chain uses TRBV4-3 and TRBJ1-2, with D possibly TRBD1 on 5 matching bases. The CDR3 loop spans 18 amino acids. Trimming shortened V by 0 bases and J by 4 bases, and 21 bases separated the two germline ends. CDR1 is LGHNA and CDR2 is YSLEER in the germline V gene.

The chain carries TRBV5-4 and TRBJ2-1; 8 bases line up with TRBD1. Trimming took 3 bases from V and 6 from J; bases not matched to a gene: 14. The germline V gene has CDR1 SGHNT and CDR2 YYREEE (reference sequence). The CDR3 loop spans 17 amino acids. CDR3 protein: CASSSPRGGQGRNEQFF. CDR3 nucleotide sequence: TGTGCCAGCAGCTCCCCAAGAGGTGGACAGGGTCGCAATGAGCAGTTCTTC.

The chain joins TRBV4-1 to TRBJ1-1, with TRBD1 matching over 12 bases. With 3 bases clipped from V and 3 bases from J, the junction kept 5 bases outside the gene matches. CDR1 and CDR2 (germline): MGHRA, YSYEKL. CDR3 size: 16 residues. The CDR3 is CASSQGDRGPYTEAFF. The CDR3 DNA follows: TGCGCCAGCAGCCAGGGGGACAGGGGGCCGTACACTGAAGCTTTCTTT.

The V gene is TRBV3-1 (or the pseudogene TRBV3-2), the J gene TRBJ1-3; no definite D call. Trimming took off 4 bases at V and 2 bases at J, with 9 bases between the two ends. The length of the CDR3 is 14 residues. CDR1 and CDR2 (germline): LGHDT, YNNKEL (reference sequence). The CDR3 loop is CASSPRGAGNTIYF. Here the CDR3 DNA reads TGTGCCAGCAGCCCTCGAGGCGCTGGAAACACCATATATTTT.

The chain links TRBV6-5 to TRBJ2-7, with D possibly matching TRBD1 (5 bases). V lost 6 bases and J lost 1, with 13 bases in between. CDR1 MNHEY and CDR2 SVGAGI come from the germline V gene. The CDR3 sequence is 14 residues long. The CDR3 DNA sequence: TGTGCCAGCAGACCTTCGACAGTTTCCTACGAGCAGTACGTC. Amino acid sequence: CASRPSTVSYEQYV.

The chain joins TRBV10-3 to TRBJ2-2, with 9 bases identical to TRBD1. Per the germline V gene, CDR1 is ENHRY and CDR2 is SYGVKD. V lost 6 bases, J lost 7 bases, and 6 bases stayed unmatched. The length of the CDR3 is 14 residues. The CDR3 loop is CAISRDRDGGELFF. The DNA for the CDR3 is TGTGCCATCAGCCGGGACAGGGACGGCGGGGAGCTGTTTTTT.

This clone is a singleton in its sample. The CDR3 sequence: CASSQGQTQPQHF. As DNA, the CDR3 is TGCGCCAGCAGCCAAGGACAGACTCAGCCCCAGCATTTT. The chain links TRBV4-3 to TRBJ1-5, with D perhaps TRBD1 (5 bases). Germline-derived CDR1 and CDR2 are LGHNA and YSLEER. Trimming stripped 1 base from V and 6 bases from J, with 7 bases between. This CDR3 has 13 amino acids.

The rearrangement links TRBV19 to TRBJ2-5; TRBD2 is a possible D gene (7 bases). Looked up from germline, CDR1 is LNHDA and CDR2 is SQIVND (reference sequence). This CDR3 comprises 15 residues. The V gene lost 5 bases and the J gene lost 4 bases, with 17 bases spanning the gap. The CDR3 here is CASSLRGGQRETQYF. The CDR3 DNA is TGTGCCAGTAGTCTAAGGGGGGGGCAGAGAGAGACCCAGTACTTC.

V is TRBV10-3 and J is TRBJ1-1, with D unclear. This CDR3 has 13 amino acids. In germline, CDR1 is ENHRY, CDR2 SYGVKD. The ends were cut back, 3 bases at V and 1 base at J, with 6 bases in the middle. The CDR3 DNA follows: TGTGCCATCAGTGACAGGAGGAACACTGAAGCTTTCTTT. Protein: CAISDRRNTEAFF.

This chain joins TRBV28 and TRBJ2-5; 10 nucleotides line up with TRBD1. This CDR3 region has 16 residues. Looked up from germline, CDR1 is MDHEN and CDR2 is SYDVKM. Losses at the gene ends were 5 bases for V and 6 bases for J; bases not matched to a gene: 12. The DNA for the CDR3 is TGTGCCAGCAGTCCAATAAGGACAGGGGGAGAGAAGACCCAGTACTTC. Its protein product is CASSPIRTGGEKTQYF.

By its share, this clone is medium-sized. The chain joins TRBV21-1 to TRBJ2-7; the table's TRBD2 call for D was not verified on the DNA. TRBV21-1 is assigned pseudogene status. The CDR3 runs to 17 residues. The CDR3 region has the DNA TGTGCCAGCAGCAAAGAAAAGGTCCTAGCGGACTCCTACGAGCAGTACGTC. It specifies CASSKEKVLADSYEQYV.

The chain combines TRBV9 with TRBJ2-2, with 8 bases lining up with TRBD1. Germline values: CDR1 SGDLS, CDR2 YYNGEE. The V and J ends lost 0 bases and 1 base, in that order; junction bases with no gene match: 2. The CDR3 sequence is 16 residues long. The CDR3 nucleotides read TGTGCCAGCAGCGTAGGGACAGGGTTGAACACCGGGGAGCTGTTTTTT. Translating gives CASSVGTGLNTGELFF.

This chain connects TRBV3-1 (or the pseudogene TRBV3-2) to TRBJ1-5; no reliable D call. Germline V CDR1 and CDR2: LGHDT, YNNKEL (reference sequence). This CDR3 has 14 residues. V was trimmed by 0 bases and J by 1 base, leaving 4 bases between them. In DNA form, the CDR3 reads TGTGCCAGCAGCCAAGACTGGAGCAATCAGCCCCAGCATTTT. This gives the protein CASSQDWSNQPQHF.